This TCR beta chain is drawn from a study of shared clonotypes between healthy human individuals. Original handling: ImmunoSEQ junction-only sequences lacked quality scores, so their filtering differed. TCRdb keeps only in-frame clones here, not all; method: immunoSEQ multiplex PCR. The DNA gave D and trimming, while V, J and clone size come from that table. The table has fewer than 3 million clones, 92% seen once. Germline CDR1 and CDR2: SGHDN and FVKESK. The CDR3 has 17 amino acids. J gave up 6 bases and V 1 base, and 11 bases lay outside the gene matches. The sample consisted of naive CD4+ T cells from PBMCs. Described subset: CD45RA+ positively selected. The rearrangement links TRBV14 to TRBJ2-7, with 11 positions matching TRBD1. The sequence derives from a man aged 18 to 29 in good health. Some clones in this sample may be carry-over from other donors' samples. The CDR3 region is CASSQGFLRDRGSEQYF. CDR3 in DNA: TGTGCCAGCAGCCAAGGATTTCTCCGGGACAGGGGGAGCGAGCAGTACTTC.